These T cell receptor beta chains were read from a single sample in a study of CD4+ T cells in melanoma. The protocol was immunoSEQ multiplex PCR, while the TCRdb copy is restricted to in-frame clones and leaves out a portion. The table lists 7,500 to 10,000 clones, around 70% of them singletons. The sample consisted of peripheral blood. All receptors come from a human donor with melanoma. Both conserved end residues are part of each CDR3. The D gene is left open where the match is weak.

v_gene,d_gene,j_gene,CDR3aa,CDR3nt
TRBV28,NA,TRBJ1-5,CASRLGTNQPQHF,TGTGCCAGCAGATTGGGCACAAATCAGCCCCAGCATTTT
TRBV7-6,NA,TRBJ2-7,CASSTQTGTYEQYF,TGTGCCAGCAGCACCCAGACCGGAACCTACGAGCAGTACTTC
TRBV7-9,TRBD1,TRBJ1-2,CASSPRDSLFDNYGYTF,TGTGCCAGCAGCCCCCGGGACAGCCTATTCGATAACTATGGCTACACCTTC
TRBV10-3,NA,TRBJ1-6,CAISEPRGNSPLHF,TGTGCCATCAGTGAACCGAGGGGGAATTCACCCCTCCACTTT
TRBV9,NA,TRBJ2-2,CASSVEGGELFF,TGTGCCAGCAGCGTAGAAGGCGGGGAGCTGTTTTTT
TRBV5-6,TRBD1,TRBJ1-6,CASSVPGTGINSPLHF,TGTGCCAGCAGCGTCCCCGGGACAGGGATAAATTCACCCCTCCACTTT
TRBV2,NA,TRBJ1-2,CASRDSANYGYTF,TGTGCCAGCAGGGACAGCGCTAACTATGGCTACACCTTC
TRBV6-5,TRBD1,TRBJ2-7,CASSYSGQGSYEQYF,TGTGCCAGCAGTTACTCGGGACAGGGGTCCTACGAGCAGTACTTC
TRBV7-6,NA,TRBJ2-5,CASSLVVFGETQYF,TGTGCCAGCAGCTTAGTCGTCTTCGGAGAGACCCAGTACTTC
TRBV14,TRBD1,TRBJ2-7,CASKKDRGTYEQYF,TGTGCCAGCAAGAAGGACAGGGGAACCTACGAGCAGTACTTC